The 27 T cell receptor beta chains in this list originate from one sample, sequenced in a study of cytomegalovirus exposure and HLA in healthy donors. It was with 60 Vbeta and 13 Jbeta primers that the PCR ran. Assay: immunoSEQ multiplex PCR; the TCRdb copy retains only in-frame clones and omits some. The sample consists of about 67,000 clones, about 70% of them appearing once. The sample taken for sequencing was PBMCs. These receptors were collected from a woman aged 30 to 39 in good health and CMV-seronegative.

The chain joins TRBV5-1 to TRBJ2-7; 7 positions match TRBD1. Per germline, CDR1 SGHRS and CDR2 YFSETQ. There are 17 residues in the CDR3. Trimming removed 4 bases from V and 7 bases from J; junction bases left unmatched: 20. The CDR3 nucleotides read TGCGCCAGCAGCGAGTCTCCGGGACAGCGACTATCTCGTGAGCAGTACTTC. Residues: CASSESPGQRLSREQYF. Combining the CDR3 with reference TRBV5-1 and TRBJ2-7 gives the whole variable domain KAGVTQTPRYLIKTRGQQVTLSCSPISGHRSVSWYQQTPGQGLQFLFEYFSETQRNKGNFPGRFSGRQFSNSRSEMNVSTLELGDSALYLCASSESPGQRLSREQYFGPGTRLTVT.

The chain employs TRBV27 and TRBJ1-5, with 10 bases matching TRBD1. Looked up from germline, CDR1 is MNHEY and CDR2 is SMNVEV (reference sequence). This CDR3 is built from 14 residues. V shed 10 bases, J shed 7 bases, and the junction held 10 bases outside the gene matches. The chain's CDR3 is CATKGQGFRQPQHF. CDR3 coding DNA: TGTGCCACAAAGGGACAGGGGTTTCGGCAGCCCCAGCATTTT.

The chain links TRBV18 to TRBJ2-5; TRBD1 aligns across 9 bases. Germline V lookup: CDR1 KGHSH, CDR2 LQKENI. The CDR3 has 13 residues. The V segment lost 6 bases and the J segment 4 bases; nucleotides outside the gene matches: 3. The chain's CDR3 is CASSGQGGETQYF. As DNA, the CDR3 is TGTGCCAGCTCGGGACAGGGAGGAGAGACCCAGTACTTC.

About this clone itself: This may be a read error, as it is one base from a much larger clone. The rearrangement uses TRBV11-3 and TRBJ1-1; TRBD1 agrees at 7 bases. From germline, CDR1 is SGHNT and CDR2 YENEEA. J was trimmed by 4 bases and V by 6 bases; bases with no gene match: 2. CDR3 length: 12 residues. CDR3 in DNA: TGTGCCAGCAGGACAGGGACCACTGAAGCTTTCTTT. The encoded protein is CASRTGTTEAFF.

This chain uses TRBV6-5 with TRBJ2-5, with TRBD1 matching over 8 bases. This CDR3 comprises 14 residues. Germline V gene sequence: CDR1 MNHEY, CDR2 SVGAGI. The V and J ends lost 5 bases and 2 bases, in that order; junction bases with no gene match: 4. The CDR3 spells CASSRTGRQETQYF. In DNA, the CDR3 is TGTGCCAGCAGTAGGACAGGGAGGCAAGAGACCCAGTACTTC.

The CDR3 spells CATSRVGQGSSPLHF. The DNA of the CDR3 is TGTGCCACCAGCAGAGTGGGACAGGGGTCTTCACCCCTCCACTTT. The chain links TRBV15 to TRBJ1-6, with TRBD1 identical over 10 bases. J was trimmed by 9 bases and V by 1 base; bases with no gene match: 3. From germline, CDR1 is LNHNV and CDR2 YYDKDF (reference sequence). CDR3 size: 15 residues.

In its sample, this clone was seen once. The chain carries TRBV6-1 and TRBJ2-4; 7 bases are shared with TRBD2. The V and J ends lost 0 bases and 1 base, in that order; junction bases with no gene match: 6. The germline gives CDR1 MNHNS, CDR2 SASEGT. The CDR3 extends over 17 amino acids. CDR3 protein: CASSEARGNSAKNIQYF. The CDR3 DNA is TGTGCCAGCAGTGAAGCGCGGGGGAATTCGGCCAAAAACATTCAGTACTTC.

The chain has TRBV29-1 and TRBJ2-1; possible D gene TRBD1, 5 bases. V was pared by 3 bases and J by 6 bases, with 15 bases between. This CDR3 region has 14 residues. Germline V CDR1 and CDR2: SQVTM, ANQGSEA. In nucleotides, the CDR3 is TGCAGCGTTGAGGTGCGGAACAGGCCCAATGAGCAGTTCTTC. Its protein product is CSVEVRNRPNEQFF.

This clone occurred a few times. This chain joins TRBV27 and TRBJ2-5; perhaps TRBD1 as D (6 bases). CDR3 length: 16 amino acids. The ends were cut back, 6 bases at V and 2 bases at J, with 19 bases in the middle. The germline V gene has CDR1 MNHEY and CDR2 SMNVEV (reference sequence). CDR3 region: CASSPWGRRTQETQYF. The CDR3, as DNA: TGTGCCAGCAGCCCCTGGGGGCGGCGGACTCAAGAGACCCAGTACTTC.

The V call is TRBV28, the J call TRBJ1-4, with a tentative D call TRBD1 (6 bases). Germline assignment: CDR1 MDHEN and CDR2 SYDVKM. Trimming removed 2 bases from V and 0 bases from J, with 7 bases in between. The CDR3 runs to 15 residues. CDR3 in amino acids: CASSLAGATNEKLFF. The CDR3, as DNA: TGTGCCAGCAGTTTAGCAGGGGCAACTAATGAAAAACTGTTTTTT.

The CDR3 loop reads CASVSHGGGGTDTQYF. CDR3 sequence (DNA): TGTGCCAGCGTTTCCCACGGGGGGGGCGGCACAGATACGCAGTATTTT. This chain links TRBV28 with TRBJ2-3; 8 bases fit TRBD2. V shed 8 bases, J shed 1 base, and the junction held 11 bases outside the gene matches. Germline V CDR1 and CDR2: MDHEN, SYDVKM. This CDR3 region has 16 residues.

The rearrangement links TRBV5-1 to TRBJ2-5; 11 bases are a match to TRBD1. V was clipped by 4 bases and J by 5 bases; unmatched bases: 10. CDR1 is SGHRS, CDR2 YFSETQ, per germline. The CDR3 covers 16 residues. In DNA form, the CDR3 reads TGCGCCAGCAGCCTGGGACAGGGGGGACCTAGGGAGACCCAGTACTTC. It yields the protein CASSLGQGGPRETQYF.

The V call is TRBV28, the J call TRBJ2-3, with 9 bases matching TRBD2. Trimming cost V 3 bases and J 1 base; bases outside gene matches: 8. Per the germline V gene, CDR1 is MDHEN and CDR2 is SYDVKM. This CDR3 is built from 17 residues. The CDR3 DNA reads as TGTGCCAGCAGTTTGGCGGGAGGGACCCCCGGCACAGATACGCAGTATTTT. It specifies CASSLAGGTPGTDTQYF.

V and J are TRBV2 and TRBJ1-1, with 7 bases identical to TRBD1. The CDR3 covers 15 residues. V was pared by 6 bases and J by 3 bases, with 10 bases of the junction left unmatched. The germline V gene has CDR1 SNHLY and CDR2 FYNNEI. CDR3 coding DNA: TGTGCCAGCAGGGTCACAGGGGTAGGGGACACTGAAGCTTTCTTT. Its protein product is CASRVTGVGDTEAFF.

This sequence joins TRBV5-1 and TRBJ1-1, with 7 bases lining up with TRBD1. The CDR3 extends over 14 amino acids. The J segment lost 3 bases and the V segment lost 3 bases, leaving 5 bases of the junction unmatched. Germline V lookup: CDR1 SGHRS, CDR2 YFSETQ. Here the CDR3 reads CASSWDSTDTEAFF. CDR3 in DNA: TGCGCCAGCAGCTGGGACAGCACGGACACTGAAGCTTTCTTT.

The chain has TRBV15 and TRBJ1-5; possible D gene TRBD1, 6 bases. This CDR3 contains 15 residues. Germline V gene data show CDR1 as LNHNV and CDR2 as YYDKDF (reference sequence). The ends were cut back, 6 bases at V and 5 bases at J, with 17 bases in the middle. Written as DNA, the CDR3 is TGTGCCACCAGGCAGGGGAAAAACCGATATCAGCCCCAGCATTTT. Translation gives CATRQGKNRYQPQHF.

The V call is TRBV5-1, the J call TRBJ1-3, with TRBD1 identical over 8 bases. V shed 0 bases and J 0 bases; nucleotides not matched to a gene: 5. Germline assignment: CDR1 SGHRS and CDR2 YFSETQ. The CDR3 is made up of 17 amino acids. The CDR3 protein is CASSLEAGGGSGNTIYF. The CDR3 DNA reads TGCGCCAGCAGCTTGGAGGCAGGGGGCGGCTCTGGAAACACCATATATTTT. The entire variable domain, with the rest obtained from reference TRBV5-1 and TRBJ1-3, is as follows: KAGVTQTPRYLIKTRGQQVTLSCSPISGHRSVSWYQQTPGQGLQFLFEYFSETQRNKGNFPGRFSGRQFSNSRSEMNVSTLELGDSALYLCASSLEAGGGSGNTIYFGEGSWLTVV.

The rearrangement links TRBV6-6 to TRBJ2-5; 10 bases line up with TRBD1. The CDR3 is 15 residues long. In germline, CDR1 is MNHNY, CDR2 SVGAGI (reference sequence). V lost 4 bases, J lost 7 bases, and 9 bases stayed unmatched. The CDR3 region has the DNA TGTGCCAGCAGTTCCAGGACAGGGGGGTACCCGACCCAGTACTTC. Amino acid sequence: CASSSRTGGYPTQYF.

DNA for the CDR3: TGTGCCTGGAGCAGGGGCCTGCTTAATGAAAAACTGTTTTTT. As protein: CAWSRGLLNEKLFF. J is TRBJ1-4 and V is TRBV30, with D possibly being TRBD1 (6 bases). This CDR3 is built from 14 residues. Germline loops: CDR1 GTSNPN, CDR2 SVGIG (reference sequence). V was cut by 3 bases and J by 4 bases, with 12 bases left in between.

The V call is TRBV30, the J call TRBJ1-1, with D uncertain. V shed 3 bases and J shed 6 bases, with 14 bases lying between them. The CDR3 totals 13 residues. The V gene's germline CDR1 is GTSNPN and CDR2 SVGIG (reference sequence). The CDR3 loop is CAWRTTQAAEAFF. The DNA for the CDR3 is TGTGCCTGGAGAACGACCCAGGCCGCTGAAGCTTTCTTT. The whole variable domain, remainder taken from reference TRBV30 and TRBJ1-1, is SQTIHQWPATLVQPVGSPLSLECTVEGTSNPNLYWYRQAAGRGLQLLFYSVGIGQISSEVPQNLSASRPQDRQFILSSKKLLLSDSGFYLCAWRTTQAAEAFFGQGTRLTVV.

This clone was detected only a few times. CDR3: CASSFDRIPTEAFF. The DNA of the CDR3 is TGTGCCAGCAGTTTCGACAGGATCCCCACTGAAGCTTTCTTT. The rearrangement links TRBV6-5 to TRBJ1-1, with D possibly being TRBD1 (6 bases). V gave up 4 bases and J gave up 4 bases, with 13 bases separating them. Germline-derived CDR1 and CDR2 are MNHEY and SVGAGI. This CDR3 comprises 14 residues.

This clone has just a few counts. The gene calls are TRBV7-9 and TRBJ1-4; tentatively, D is TRBD1 (6 bases). The CDR3 covers 12 residues. In germline, CDR1 is SEHNR, CDR2 FQNEAQ (reference sequence). V lost 5 bases and J lost 13, with 14 bases in between. The CDR3 sequence is CASSLPQGTLFF. Written as DNA, the CDR3 is TGTGCCAGCAGCCTCCCTCAGGGGACACTGTTTTTT.

This chain connects TRBV11-2 to TRBJ2-2; tentatively, D is TRBD1 (6 bases). V was cut by 6 bases and J by 2 bases, with 10 bases left in between. This CDR3 is built from 14 residues. Per germline, CDR1 SGHAT and CDR2 FQNNGV. This chain's CDR3 is CASRADSNTGELFF. In DNA, the CDR3 is TGTGCCAGCAGAGCGGACAGTAACACCGGGGAGCTGTTTTTT.

This chain connects TRBV5-6 to TRBJ1-3, with unresolved D. Trimming shortened V by 0 bases and J by 0 bases, and 13 bases separated the two germline ends. This CDR3 has 17 residues. CDR1 and CDR2 from the germline V gene are SGHDT and YYEEEE. Here the CDR3 reads CASSLVRGSFSGNTIYF. The DNA of the CDR3 is TGTGCCAGCAGCTTGGTTCGCGGATCCTTCTCTGGAAACACCATATATTTT.

In DNA, the CDR3 is TGTGCCAGCAGTGACCAAGACAGGGGCACCTACAATGGCTACACCTTC. Protein sequence: CASSDQDRGTYNGYTF. This chain links TRBV6-1 with TRBJ1-2; 8 bases line up with TRBD1. This CDR3 contains 16 residues. Germline V CDR1 and CDR2: MNHNS, SASEGT. V shed 3 bases and J 6 bases; nucleotides not matched to a gene: 12.

The chain uses TRBV19 and TRBJ2-5; 8 bases align to TRBD2. V lost 5 bases and J lost 2; bases outside the gene matches: 7. This CDR3 has 15 amino acids. CDR1 is LNHDA and CDR2 is SQIVND in the germline V gene (reference sequence). CDR3 protein: CASSGPGGPQETQYF. In nucleotides, the CDR3 is TGTGCCAGTAGTGGACCGGGGGGGCCACAAGAGACCCAGTACTTC.

The chain employs TRBV7-3 and TRBJ2-3; D remains ambiguous. V dropped 5 bases and J dropped 2 bases, with 11 bases sitting between them. Germline CDR1 SGHTA, CDR2 FQGTGA. The CDR3 totals 14 residues. The CDR3 loop reads CASSQAHSTDTQYF. In DNA form, the CDR3 reads TGTGCCAGCAGCCAGGCCCATTCCACAGATACGCAGTATTTT.